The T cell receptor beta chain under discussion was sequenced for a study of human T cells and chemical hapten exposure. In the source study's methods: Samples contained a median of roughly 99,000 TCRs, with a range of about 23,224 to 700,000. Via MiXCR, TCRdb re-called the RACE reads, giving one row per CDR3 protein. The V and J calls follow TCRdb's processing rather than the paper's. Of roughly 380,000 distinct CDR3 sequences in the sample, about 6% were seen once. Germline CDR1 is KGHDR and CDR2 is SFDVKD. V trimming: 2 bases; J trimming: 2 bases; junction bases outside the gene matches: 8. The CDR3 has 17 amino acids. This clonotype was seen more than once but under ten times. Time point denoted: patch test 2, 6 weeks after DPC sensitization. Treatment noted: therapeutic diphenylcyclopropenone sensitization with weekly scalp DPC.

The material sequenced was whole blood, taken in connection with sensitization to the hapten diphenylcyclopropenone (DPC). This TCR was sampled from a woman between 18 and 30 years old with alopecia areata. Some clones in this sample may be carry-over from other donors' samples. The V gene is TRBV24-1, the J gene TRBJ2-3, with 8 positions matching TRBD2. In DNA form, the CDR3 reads TGTGCCACCAGTGATTCCCGGTCGGGGGGGACCACAGATACGCAGTATTTT. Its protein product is CATSDSRSGGTTDTQYF.